This passage covers 11 T cell receptor beta chains from one sample sequenced in a study of blood T cell repertoires in COVID-19. Profiling relied on immunoSEQ multiplex PCR, and the TCRdb table lists in-frame clones only, not all of them. Among fewer than 300,000 clones listed, 82% were seen once. The sequencing sample was made of PBMCs or T cells enriched from blood (not recorded which). The receptors originated from a man aged 35 to 55 who had been exposed to COVID-19.

This chain joins TRBV5-5 and TRBJ1-2; D might be TRBD1 (5 bases). The V end was cut by 6 bases, the J end by 7 bases, with 28 bases between. CDR1 and CDR2 from the germline V gene are SGHKS and YYEKEE (reference sequence). The CDR3 loop spans 17 amino acids. The CDR3 protein is CASMPGGTLVLGLGYTF. CDR3 sequence (DNA): TGTGCCAGCATGCCAGGAGGGACCCTGGTGTTAGGTCTTGGCTACACCTTC.

The chain links TRBV5-8 to TRBJ1-5, with D hard to call. Germline V CDR1 and CDR2: SGHTS, YDEGEE. Trimming took 6 bases from V and 1 from J, leaving 11 bases between them. This CDR3 is 14 amino acids long. The CDR3 region has the DNA TGTGCCAGCAATCACTACCCCAGCAATCAGCCCCAGCATTTT. It specifies CASNHYPSNQPQHF.

This sequence joins TRBV5-4 and TRBJ1-1, with D perhaps TRBD1 (6 bases). The CDR3 is 13 residues long. CDR1 is SGHNT, CDR2 YYREEE, per germline (reference sequence). V was cut by 3 bases and J by 8 bases, with 14 bases left in between. For the CDR3, the DNA is TGTGCCAGCAGCTCCACCTACAGGGCCGAAGCTTTCTTT. Its translation: CASSSTYRAEAFF.

This chain connects TRBV3-1 (or the pseudogene TRBV3-2) to TRBJ2-7; a weak D match, TRBD2 (6 bases). Germline loops: CDR1 LGHDT, CDR2 YNNKEL (reference sequence). V dropped 4 bases and J dropped 0 bases, with 16 bases sitting between them. This CDR3 is built from 16 residues. The CDR3 DNA reads as TGTGCCAGCAGCCTCCCTTTGGCGGGGAGCTCCTACGAGCAGTACTTC. It codes for CASSLPLAGSSYEQYF.

J is TRBJ1-4 and V is TRBV18; 7 nucleotides match TRBD1. Unmatched junction bases numbered 6, after V lost 3 bases and J lost 5 bases. CDR1 and CDR2 (germline): KGHSH, LQKENI. This CDR3 comprises 15 residues. The CDR3 sequence: CASSPDRVSNEKLFF. CDR3 coding DNA: TGTGCCAGCTCACCCGACAGGGTGAGCAATGAAAAACTGTTTTTT.

The gene calls are TRBV7-8 and TRBJ2-3; D is perhaps TRBD1 (6 bases). Germline lookup yields CDR1 SGHVS and CDR2 FQNEAQ. The germline V and J ends were trimmed by 6 bases and 0 bases, with 16 bases remaining between them. The CDR3 sequence is 16 residues long. The CDR3 is CASRTGTHTSTDTQYF. DNA for the CDR3: TGTGCCAGCAGGACCGGGACACATACTAGCACAGATACGCAGTATTTT.

V usage is TRBV11-2 and J usage is TRBJ2-5; 11 nucleotides align to TRBD1. Germline trimming cut 5 bases from V and 1 base from J; bases unmatched to any gene: 3. Per germline, CDR1 SGHAT and CDR2 FQNNGV. The CDR3 has 15 amino acids. CDR3 sequence: CASSIGTGGQETQYF. The CDR3 nucleotides read TGTGCCAGCAGCATAGGGACAGGGGGCCAAGAGACCCAGTACTTC.

CDR3 coding DNA: TGTGCCAGTAGAACCTCACCACCCAGGGGAGGCAATCAGCCCCAGCATTTT. Translated, it gives CASRTSPPRGGNQPQHF. The V call is TRBV19, the J call TRBJ1-5; TRBD1 might be the D (6 bases). Deletions cut 6 bases from V and 2 bases from J, with 20 bases between. The germline gives CDR1 LNHDA, CDR2 SQIVND (reference sequence). The CDR3 runs to 17 residues.

The CDR3 DNA reads as TGTGCCAGTAGTTACTCGGGAGCATCCTACGAGCAGTACTTC. Protein product: CASSYSGASYEQYF. The chain couples TRBV19 to TRBJ2-7, with a tentative D call TRBD2 (6 bases). CDR3 length: 14 residues. CDR1 is LNHDA and CDR2 is SQIVND in the germline V gene (reference sequence). Between the trimmed V and J ends, which lost 5 bases and 1 base, there was a span of 12 bases. The full variable domain, with the rest looked up from reference TRBV19 and TRBJ2-7, is DGGITQSPKYLFRKEGQNVTLSCEQNLNHDAMYWYRQDPGQGLRLIYYSQIVNDFQKGDIAEGYSVSREKKESFPLTVTSAQKNPTAFYLCASSYSGASYEQYFGPGTRLTVT.

CDR3 in DNA: TGTGCCAGCTCACCACCGGTCGGGACTCGGAGGGCCGGGGAGCTGTTTTTT. It translates to CASSPPVGTRRAGELFF. The chain combines TRBV18 with TRBJ2-2; D perhaps matches TRBD2 (6 bases). Germline CDR1 reads KGHSH; CDR2 reads LQKENI. The V end lost 0 bases, the J end lost 6 bases, and 17 bases lay between the germline ends. This CDR3 spans 17 amino acids.

The rearrangement joins TRBV7-3 to TRBJ2-1; 10 positions agree with TRBD1. The CDR3 length is 15 residues. From germline, CDR1 is SGHTA and CDR2 FQGTGA. Trimming took 8 bases from V and 8 from J; bases not matched to a gene: 12. CDR3 residues: CASGAGQGPVDEQFF. CDR3 bases: TGTGCCAGCGGGGCGGGACAGGGGCCAGTGGATGAGCAGTTCTTC.